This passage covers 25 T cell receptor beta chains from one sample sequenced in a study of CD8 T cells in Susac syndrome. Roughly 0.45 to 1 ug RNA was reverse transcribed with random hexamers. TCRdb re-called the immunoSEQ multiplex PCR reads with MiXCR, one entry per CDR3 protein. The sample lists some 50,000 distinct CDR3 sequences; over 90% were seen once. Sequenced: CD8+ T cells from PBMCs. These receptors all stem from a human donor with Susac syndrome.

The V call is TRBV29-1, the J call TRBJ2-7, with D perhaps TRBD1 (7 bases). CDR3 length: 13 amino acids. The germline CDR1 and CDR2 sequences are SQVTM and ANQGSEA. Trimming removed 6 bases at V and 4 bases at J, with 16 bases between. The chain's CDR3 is CSVLTGSGYEQYF. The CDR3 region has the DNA TGCAGCGTCCTGACAGGGAGCGGGTACGAGCAGTACTTC.

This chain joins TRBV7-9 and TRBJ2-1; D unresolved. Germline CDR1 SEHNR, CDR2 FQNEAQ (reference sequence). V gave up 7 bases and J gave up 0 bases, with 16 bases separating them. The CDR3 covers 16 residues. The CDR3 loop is CASTPEGGSSYNEQFF. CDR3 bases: TGTGCCAGCACCCCAGAAGGTGGTAGCTCCTACAATGAGCAGTTCTTC.

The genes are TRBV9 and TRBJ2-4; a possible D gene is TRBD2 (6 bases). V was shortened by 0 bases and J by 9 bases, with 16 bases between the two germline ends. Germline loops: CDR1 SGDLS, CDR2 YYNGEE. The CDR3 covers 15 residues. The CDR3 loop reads CASSVDGRQGGIQYF. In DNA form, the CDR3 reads TGTGCCAGCAGCGTAGACGGTAGGCAGGGAGGCATTCAGTACTTC.

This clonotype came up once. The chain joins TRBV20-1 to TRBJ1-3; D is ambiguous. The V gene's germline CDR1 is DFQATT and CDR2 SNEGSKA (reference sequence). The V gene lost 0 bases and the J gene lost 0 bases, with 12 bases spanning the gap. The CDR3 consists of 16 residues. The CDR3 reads CSARDDRPSSGNTIYF. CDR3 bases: TGCAGTGCTAGAGATGACCGCCCTAGCTCTGGAAACACCATATATTTT.

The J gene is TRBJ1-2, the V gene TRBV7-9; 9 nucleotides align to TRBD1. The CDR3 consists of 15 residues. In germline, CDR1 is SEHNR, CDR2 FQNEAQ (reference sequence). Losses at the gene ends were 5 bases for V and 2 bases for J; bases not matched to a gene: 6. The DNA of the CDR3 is TGTGCCAGCAGCCCACAACAGGGGGCAAACTATGGCTACACCTTC. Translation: CASSPQQGANYGYTF.

CDR3 amino acids: CASSSLGAANSYEQYF. DNA of the CDR3: TGTGCCAGCAGCTCCCTGGGAGCCGCGAACTCCTACGAGCAGTACTTC. The V and J genes are TRBV7-6 and TRBJ2-7; a possible D gene is TRBD2 (5 bases). CDR1 and CDR2 (germline): SGHVS, FNYEAQ. Trimming took off 4 bases at V and 0 bases at J, with 16 bases between the two ends. The CDR3 contains 16 residues.

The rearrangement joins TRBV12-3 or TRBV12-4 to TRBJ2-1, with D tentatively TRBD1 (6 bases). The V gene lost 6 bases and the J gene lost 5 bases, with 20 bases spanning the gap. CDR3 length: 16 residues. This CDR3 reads CASSNLIQGRDNEQFF. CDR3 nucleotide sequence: TGTGCCAGCAGCAACCTTATACAGGGTCGGGACAATGAGCAGTTCTTC.

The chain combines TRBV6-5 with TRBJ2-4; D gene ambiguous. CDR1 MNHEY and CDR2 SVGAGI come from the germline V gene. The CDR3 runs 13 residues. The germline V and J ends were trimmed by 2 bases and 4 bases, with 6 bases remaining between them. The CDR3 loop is CASSYGHKNIQYF. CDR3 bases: TGTGCCAGCAGTTACGGGCATAAAAACATTCAGTACTTC.

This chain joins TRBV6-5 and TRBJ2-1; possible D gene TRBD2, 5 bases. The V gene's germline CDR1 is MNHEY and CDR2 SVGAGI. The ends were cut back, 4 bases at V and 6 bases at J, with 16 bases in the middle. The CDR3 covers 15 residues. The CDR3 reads CASSSPPREPNEQFF. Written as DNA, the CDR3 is TGTGCCAGCAGTTCACCCCCACGGGAACCCAATGAGCAGTTCTTC.

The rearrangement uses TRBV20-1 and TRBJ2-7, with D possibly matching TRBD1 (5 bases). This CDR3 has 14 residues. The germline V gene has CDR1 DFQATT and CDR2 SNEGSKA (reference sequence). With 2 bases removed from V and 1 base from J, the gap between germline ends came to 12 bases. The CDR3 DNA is TGCAGTGCTAGACCCCTGGACAATTCCTACGAGCAGTACTTC. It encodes CSARPLDNSYEQYF.

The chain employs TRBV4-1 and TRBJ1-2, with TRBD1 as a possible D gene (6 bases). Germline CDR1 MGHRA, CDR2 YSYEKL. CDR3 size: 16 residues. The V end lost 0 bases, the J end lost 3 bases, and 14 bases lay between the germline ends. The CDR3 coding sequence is TGCGCCAGCAGCCAAGATCAACCCGCAGGGGACTATGGCTACACCTTC. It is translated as CASSQDQPAGDYGYTF.

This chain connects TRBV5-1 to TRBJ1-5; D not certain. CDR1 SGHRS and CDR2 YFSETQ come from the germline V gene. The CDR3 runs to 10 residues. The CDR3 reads CLLDGQPQHF. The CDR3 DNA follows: TGCTTACTCGACGGGCAGCCCCAGCATTTT.

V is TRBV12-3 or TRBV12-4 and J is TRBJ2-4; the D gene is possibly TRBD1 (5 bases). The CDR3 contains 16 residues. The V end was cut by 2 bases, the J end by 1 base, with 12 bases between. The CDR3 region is CASSLPQGRAKNIQYF. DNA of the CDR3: TGTGCCAGCAGTTTACCCCAGGGTCGCGCCAAAAACATTCAGTACTTC.

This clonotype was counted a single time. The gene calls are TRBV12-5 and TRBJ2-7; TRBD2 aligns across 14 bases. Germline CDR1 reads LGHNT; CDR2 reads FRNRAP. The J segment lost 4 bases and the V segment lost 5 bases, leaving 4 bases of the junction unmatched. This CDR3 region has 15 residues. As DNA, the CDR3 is TGTGCTAGTGGTACGGGACTAGCGGGGGCTTACGAGCAGTACTTC. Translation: CASGTGLAGAYEQYF.

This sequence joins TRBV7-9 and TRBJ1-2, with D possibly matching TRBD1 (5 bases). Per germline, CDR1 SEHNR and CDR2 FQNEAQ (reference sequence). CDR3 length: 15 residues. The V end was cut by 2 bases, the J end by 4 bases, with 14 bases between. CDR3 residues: CASSLYPDTTYGYTF. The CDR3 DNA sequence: TGTGCCAGCAGCTTATATCCGGACACAACCTATGGCTACACCTTC.

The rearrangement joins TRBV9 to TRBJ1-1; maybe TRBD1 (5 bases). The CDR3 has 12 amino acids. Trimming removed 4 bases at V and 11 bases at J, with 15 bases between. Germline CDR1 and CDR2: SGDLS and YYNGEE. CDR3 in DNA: TGTGCCAGCAGCTCCTCCGACAGTCTGGCTTTCTTT. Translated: CASSSSDSLAFF.

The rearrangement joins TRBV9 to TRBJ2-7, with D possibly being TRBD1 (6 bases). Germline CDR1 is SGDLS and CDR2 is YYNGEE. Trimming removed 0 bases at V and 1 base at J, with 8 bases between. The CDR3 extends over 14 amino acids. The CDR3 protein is CASSVDRVSYEQYF. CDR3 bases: TGTGCCAGCAGCGTAGACAGGGTATCCTACGAGCAGTACTTC.

The CDR3 sequence: CSAPWGGGTEAFF. The CDR3 bases are TGCAGTGCTCCTTGGGGCGGCGGCACTGAAGCTTTCTTT. The gene calls are TRBV20-1 and TRBJ1-1, with a tentative D call TRBD1 (5 bases). V gave up 5 bases and J gave up 4 bases, with 14 bases separating them. Per the germline V gene, CDR1 is DFQATT and CDR2 is SNEGSKA (reference sequence). The CDR3 length is 13 residues.

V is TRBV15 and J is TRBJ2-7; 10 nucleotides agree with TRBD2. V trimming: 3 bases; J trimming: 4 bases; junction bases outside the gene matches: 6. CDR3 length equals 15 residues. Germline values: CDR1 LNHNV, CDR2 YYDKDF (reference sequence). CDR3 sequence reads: CATSSPGLAPYEQYF. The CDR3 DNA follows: TGTGCCACCAGCAGTCCGGGACTAGCGCCATACGAGCAGTACTTC.

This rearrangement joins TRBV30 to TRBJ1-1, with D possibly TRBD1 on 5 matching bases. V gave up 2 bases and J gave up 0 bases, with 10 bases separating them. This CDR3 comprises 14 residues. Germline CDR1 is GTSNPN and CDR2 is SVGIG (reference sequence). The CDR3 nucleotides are TGTGCCTGGAGTCCACCAGGGATGAACACTGAAGCTTTCTTT. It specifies CAWSPPGMNTEAFF.

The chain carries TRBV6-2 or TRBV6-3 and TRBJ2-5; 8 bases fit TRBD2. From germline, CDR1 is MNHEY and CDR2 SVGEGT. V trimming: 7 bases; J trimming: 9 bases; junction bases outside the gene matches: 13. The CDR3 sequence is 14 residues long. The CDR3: CASTDLAGGYAQYF. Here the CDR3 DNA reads TGTGCCAGCACCGATCTAGCGGGCGGATATGCCCAGTACTTC.

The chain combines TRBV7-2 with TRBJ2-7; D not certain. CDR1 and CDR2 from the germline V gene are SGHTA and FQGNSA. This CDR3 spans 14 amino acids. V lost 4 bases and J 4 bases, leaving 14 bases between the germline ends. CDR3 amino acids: CASSSTWTLYEQYF. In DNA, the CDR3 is TGTGCCAGCAGCTCTACCTGGACCTTGTACGAGCAGTACTTC.

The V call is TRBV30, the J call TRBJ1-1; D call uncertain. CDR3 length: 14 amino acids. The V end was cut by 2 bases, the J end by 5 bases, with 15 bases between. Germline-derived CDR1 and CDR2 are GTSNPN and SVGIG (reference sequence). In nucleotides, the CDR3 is TGTGCCTGGAGTCTTGATATGGGGTATACTGAAGCTTTCTTT. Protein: CAWSLDMGYTEAFF.

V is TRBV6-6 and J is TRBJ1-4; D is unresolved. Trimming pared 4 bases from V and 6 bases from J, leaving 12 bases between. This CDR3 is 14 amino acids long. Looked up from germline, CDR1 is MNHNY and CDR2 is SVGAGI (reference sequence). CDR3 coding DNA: TGTGCCAGCAGTTCCCCGGGGAGGGATGAAAAACTGTTTTTT. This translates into CASSSPGRDEKLFF.

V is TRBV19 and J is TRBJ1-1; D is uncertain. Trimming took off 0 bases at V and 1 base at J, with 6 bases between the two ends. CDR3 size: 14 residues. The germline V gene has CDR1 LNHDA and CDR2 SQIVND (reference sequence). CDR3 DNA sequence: TGTGCCAGTAGTATAGACAATCCGAACACTGAAGCTTTCTTT. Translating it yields CASSIDNPNTEAFF. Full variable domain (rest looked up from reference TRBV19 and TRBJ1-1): DGGITQSPKYLFRKEGQNVTLSCEQNLNHDAMYWYRQDPGQGLRLIYYSQIVNDFQKGDIAEGYSVSREKKESFPLTVTSAQKNPTAFYLCASSIDNPNTEAFFGQGTRLTVV.